This TCR beta chain derives from a study of shared clonotypes between healthy human individuals (dated by TCRdb to 2019 to 2021). Background on the whole study: A few men and two women, aged 18 to 49 years, made up the cohort. Per donor, three plates each were used for CD4 naive and CD4 memory, two for CD8 naive, and one for CD8 memory. Blood TCR repertoires of about 5 healthy adults were deeply sequenced to estimate repertoire size and the extent of clonotype sharing between individuals. To increase sequencing depth and limit assay-specific biases, TCR repertoire library preparation and sequencing were carried out by different laboratories using diverse techniques. Between about 0.94 and 10 billion PBMCs per donor were obtained by leukapheresis. Study-wide findings and limitations: The small number of donors limited the genetic and exposure-history diversity represented. Incomplete sequencing was indicated by rarefaction of sorted-subset datasets, despite the large sequencing depth. Only blood was sampled, and tissue TCR repertoires likely differ from those in blood. Pairwise subsampling led to the expectation that sequencing depth would affect the degree of clonotype sharing among donors. Estimated clonotype richness was generally larger for naive than for memory subsets. Clonotypes shared by all four sorted-subset donors showed higher generation probabilities than non-shared clonotypes. When several donors were compared, the shared fraction of clonotypes was around 4.6% for naive CD4, less than 4% for naive CD8, roughly 2.3% for memory CD4, and 0.35% to 0.4% for memory CD8.

Using the deep immunoSEQ assay, TCR CDR3 regions were amplified from genomic DNA by multiplex PCR. Extracted genomic DNA from each cell subset was distributed evenly across all wells of several immunoSEQ 96-well plates, and each plate was treated as a replicate. For sorted subsets, each replicate PCR was loaded with approximately 0.2 ug genomic DNA, equivalent to roughly 30,000 T cell genomes. The purified libraries were quantified using a Qubit 3.0 fluorometer, sized with a Bioanalyzer 2100, and then quantified again using the KAPA Library Quantification kit. Every immunoSEQ 96-well plate was sequenced on a dedicated single-read 150-cycle Illumina NextSeq 550 flow cell. Per the original workflow: Because only junctional sequences without quality scores were contained in the immunoSEQ output, filtering matching that applied to full-length reads could not be performed. To assign V/J genes and CDR3, sequences were annotated using PyIR, a Python wrapper for IgBLAST v1.9, with IMGT germline references. Reads were filtered out if the reads had weak V/J assignments (E-value above 1e-6), no CDR3, stop codons, out-of-frame junctions, or ambiguous translated residues. A V3J clonotype was defined by an identical inferred V gene, J gene, and CDR3 amino acid sequence. Percentage overlap between repertoires was computed as shared unique clonotypes divided by the size of the smaller repertoire. RTK rarefaction, the Chao1 estimator, and Recon v2.1 estimates of unobserved clonotypes were used to assess repertoire richness. Generation probabilities were computed with OLGA for all TCRbeta clonotypes obtained by the gDNA method from a handful of donors. TCRdb stores this immuneACCESS table with in-frame sequences only. Part of the clones is absent; in the studies checked, under half of the shortfall reflects unresolved V genes, and no reason is known for the rest. The DNA was the basis for D and trimming; V, J and clone size are from that table. Across this sample there are around 1.4 million clones, with roughly 98.5% seen only once. Approximately 0.38% of the sample is in the top ten clones.

Concerning this clone: The antigen it recognizes is unknown. No qualities accompany the bases; no much larger clone lies one base away.

Donors were healthy HIV-negative adults with no recently reported acute infections or vaccinations. Only Caucasian adults living in Nashville, Tennessee, USA were represented among the donors. CD4+ T cells were enriched through magnetic negative selection, after which naive cells were positively selected on CD45RA and the remaining negative fraction served as the memory subset. Blood was collected by leukapheresis, and PBMCs were isolated by Ficoll-Histopaque density gradient centrifugation and then cryopreserved in liquid nitrogen vapor phase. Analytical flow cytometry was used to check the purity and quantity of every magnetically sorted T cell population. Genomic DNA was isolated from every sorted fraction and measured by UV absorbance on a Nanodrop 2000c. CDR1 and CDR2 are read off the germline V gene (reference sequence) as SGHKS and YYEKEE. V is trimmed back by 4 bases and J by 3 bases, and the junction contains 9 bases that no gene match accounts for. The CDR3 spans 16 residues, from the cysteine through the phenylalanine. The sequence is cut down to CDR3 DNA, 48 bases in frame from base 1.

The sample comprised naive CD4+ T cells sorted from blood. Sample cell subset or site, as interpreted from the label and publication: CD45RA+ positively selected. This sequence uses TRBV5-5 and TRBJ1-2, with 10 junctional bases fitting TRBD1. The source is a man aged 30-40 years in good health. The nucleotides are TGTGCCAGCAGCGCCGGGACAGGGGCTTGGGACTATGGCTACACCTTC. Its translation reads: CASSAGTGAWDYGYTF.